One and the same sample provided the 5 T cell receptor beta chains below, sequenced in a study of blood T cells in healthy people across ages. Using a J-beta primer mix together with a sample-barcoded 5' primer, a second PCR was run for roughly 7 to 11 cycles. One entry per CDR3 protein results from TCRdb running MiXCR on the 5' RACE reads. The data hold 550,000 to 600,000 distinct CDR3 sequences, with 27% observed a single time. Sequences were obtained from blood. The source of these receptors is a woman between 65 and 79 years old in good health.

The chain uses TRBV3-1 and TRBJ2-4; D gene uncertain. The V end lost 6 bases, the J end lost 3 bases, and 12 bases lay between the germline ends. The germline CDR1 and CDR2 sequences are LGHDT and YNNKEL (reference sequence). This CDR3 has 14 residues. This chain's CDR3 is CASSHSMGKNIQYF. DNA for the CDR3: TGTGCCAGCAGTCACTCTATGGGCAAAAACATTCAGTACTTC. The full variable domain, its missing parts supplied by reference TRBV3-1 and TRBJ2-4, is DTAVSQTPKYLVTQMGNDKSIKCEQNLGHDTMYWYKQDSKKFLKIMFSYNNKELIINETVPNRFSPKSPDKAHLNLHINSLELGDSAVYFCASSHSMGKNIQYFGAGTRLSVL.

This clonotype showed up just once. As DNA, the CDR3 is TGCAGCGTTCTGACAGGGGAGAACTATGGCTACACCTTC. Its protein product is CSVLTGENYGYTF. The chain is built from TRBV29-1 and TRBJ1-2; 8 bases agree with TRBD1. The ends lost 5 bases at V and 2 bases at J; junction bases unmatched: 4. Germline CDR1 SQVTM, CDR2 ANQGSEA. CDR3 length: 13 amino acids.

This clonotype was detected a few times. The chain is built from TRBV7-2 and TRBJ1-4; 7 nucleotides line up with TRBD1. CDR3 length: 14 residues. Germline V CDR1 and CDR2: SGHTA, FQGNSA. The J segment lost 2 bases and the V segment lost 5 bases, leaving 2 bases of the junction unmatched. The CDR3 loop is CASSTTGTNEKLFF. CDR3 in DNA: TGTGCCAGCAGCACGACAGGGACTAATGAAAAACTGTTTTTT.

Only a few counts were recorded for this clonotype. This sequence joins TRBV19 and TRBJ2-5; no reliable D call. CDR1 is LNHDA and CDR2 is SQIVND in the germline V gene (reference sequence). Trimming took off 1 base at V and 2 bases at J, with 8 bases between the two ends. The CDR3 consists of 14 residues. This CDR3 is CASSIGVGQETQYF. The CDR3 nucleotides are TGTGCCAGTAGTATAGGGGTGGGGCAAGAGACCCAGTACTTC.

The sample holds many counts of this clonotype. The rearrangement uses TRBV28 and TRBJ2-5; D gene unclear. In germline, CDR1 is MDHEN, CDR2 SYDVKM. There are 12 residues in the CDR3. Trimming took off 3 bases at V and 5 bases at J, with 7 bases between the two ends. The CDR3, as DNA: TGTGCCAGCAGTTTGCCCAGGGAGACCCAGTACTTC. The encoded protein is CASSLPRETQYF.